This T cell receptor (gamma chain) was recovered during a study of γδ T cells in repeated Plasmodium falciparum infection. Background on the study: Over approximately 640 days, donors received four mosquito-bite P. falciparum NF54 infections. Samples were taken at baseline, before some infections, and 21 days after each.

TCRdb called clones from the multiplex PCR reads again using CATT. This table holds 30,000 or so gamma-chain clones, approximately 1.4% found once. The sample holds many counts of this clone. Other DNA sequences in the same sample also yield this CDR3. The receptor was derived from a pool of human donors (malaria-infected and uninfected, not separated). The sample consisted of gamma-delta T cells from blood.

The CDR3 DNA reads TGTGCCACCTGGGACGGGTATACCACTGGTTGGTTCAAGATATTT. Amino acid sequence: CATWDGYTTGWFKIF. The chain recombines TRGV2 with TRGJP1. Trimming at V came to 0 bases and at J to 0 bases, leaving 1 base not matched to a gene. The CDR3 is 15 amino acids. CDR1 EGSNGY and CDR2 YDSYNSKV come from the germline V gene.